The 28 T cell receptor beta chains reported below all come from one sample, sequenced in a study of HIV-infected patients and healthy controls. No cell fractionation was done, so the repertoire covers all unsorted peripheral blood T cells. Reverse transcription used roughly 450 ng RNA and constant-region primers for alpha and beta. Each of the alpha and beta chains got its own library through chain-specific third strand synthesis with indices. TCRdb re-analysed the 5' RACE reads in MiXCR, keeping a single row per CDR3 protein. Of about 12,000 distinct CDR3 sequences listed, approximately 5% are singletons. The sequencing sample was made of blood. The origin of the receptors is an adult in good health.

This clonotype occurred many times. The J gene is TRBJ2-1, the V gene TRBV4-2, with a tentative D call TRBD2 (5 bases). This CDR3 is 15 amino acids long. The V and J ends lost 4 bases and 1 base respectively, with 11 bases between them. Germline CDR1 reads LGHNA; CDR2 reads YNFKEQ. The CDR3 region has the DNA TGTGCCAGCAGCCTAATATCGGGGTCCTACAATGAGCAGTTCTTC. It codes for CASSLISGSYNEQFF.

This clonotype came up many times. The V gene is TRBV27, the J gene TRBJ1-5; D not certain. Germline V gives CDR1 MNHEY, CDR2 SMNVEV (reference sequence). V dropped 2 bases and J dropped 6 bases, with 8 bases sitting between them. This CDR3 region has 13 residues. CDR3 protein: CASSLGGLQPQHF. Written as DNA, the CDR3 is TGTGCCAGCAGTTTAGGAGGACTTCAGCCCCAGCATTTT.

The rearrangement joins TRBV12-3 or TRBV12-4 to TRBJ2-1; D possibly uses TRBD1 or TRBD2 (7 bases each). CDR3 length equals 15 residues. The V and J ends lost 0 bases and 5 bases respectively, with 11 bases between them. CDR3 nucleotide sequence: TGTGCCAGCAGTTTAGCGGGAGGGGGCCACAATGAGCAGTTCTTC. It codes for CASSLAGGGHNEQFF.

This clonotype was found many times. The V call is TRBV12-3 or TRBV12-4, the J call TRBJ2-3; D might be TRBD1 (6 bases). The length of the CDR3 is 14 residues. V was clipped by 5 bases and J by 4 bases, with 13 bases between them. This CDR3 reads CASSVHRAADTQYF. The CDR3, as DNA: TGTGCCAGCAGTGTGCACAGGGCCGCAGATACGCAGTATTTT.

This clonotype was observed at least ten times. V is TRBV6-6 and J is TRBJ2-7, with D possibly matching TRBD2 (5 bases). V lost 2 bases, J lost 0 bases, and 5 bases lay in between. Germline CDR1 reads MNHNY; CDR2 reads SVGAGI (reference sequence). This CDR3 is 13 amino acids long. CDR3 amino acids: CASSYTSSYEQYF. The CDR3 region has the DNA TGTGCCAGCAGTTACACTAGCTCCTACGAGCAGTACTTC.

This clonotype rates as medium-sized. The chain couples TRBV12-3 or TRBV12-4 to TRBJ1-6; 8 bases map to TRBD1. Losses at the gene ends were 6 bases for V and 7 bases for J; bases not matched to a gene: 5. The CDR3 consists of 14 residues. CDR3 sequence: CASSSTGENSPLHF. The CDR3, as DNA: TGTGCCAGCAGCTCGACAGGGGAAAATTCACCCCTCCACTTT.

Judged by abundance, this clonotype is medium-sized (0.01 to 0.1%). The chain combines TRBV29-1 with TRBJ1-1; 7 bases agree with TRBD1. This CDR3 is built from 14 residues. Germline lookup yields CDR1 SQVTM and CDR2 ANQGSEA. Unmatched junction bases numbered 13, after V lost 7 bases and J lost 5 bases. The CDR3 DNA is TGCAGCGCTTGGGAAAACAGGGGCGGAACTGAAGCTTTCTTT. Its translation is CSAWENRGGTEAFF.

This clonotype is medium-sized within its sample. The chain carries TRBV10-2 and TRBJ2-7; D perhaps matches TRBD1 (6 bases). Germline CDR1 and CDR2: WSHSY and SAAADI. Trimming shortened V by 6 bases and J by 0 bases, and 12 bases separated the two germline ends. This CDR3 is built from 14 residues. The chain's CDR3 is CASRFLTGSYEQYF. The CDR3 bases are TGCGCCAGCAGATTTTTGACAGGCTCCTACGAGCAGTACTTC.

This clonotype was detected many times. The J gene is TRBJ2-7, the V gene TRBV5-5; 8 bases fit TRBD1. With 4 bases clipped from V and 2 bases from J, the junction kept 5 bases outside the gene matches. This CDR3 is built from 14 residues. Germline CDR1 is SGHKS and CDR2 is YYEKEE (reference sequence). CDR3 in amino acids: CASSLDRVPYEQYF. CDR3 DNA sequence: TGTGCCAGCAGCCTGGACAGGGTTCCCTACGAGCAGTACTTC.

Judged by abundance, this clonotype is medium-sized. The rearrangement joins TRBV6-5 to TRBJ2-7, with D possibly being TRBD2 (5 bases). Trimming pared 6 bases from V and 4 bases from J, leaving 7 bases between. The CDR3 is 11 residues long. CDR1 and CDR2 (germline): MNHEY, SVGAGI. DNA of the CDR3: TGTGCCAGCAGGGACTGGTACGAGCAGTACTTC. It is translated as CASRDWYEQYF.

In this sample, this clonotype is medium-sized. The rearrangement uses TRBV7-7 and TRBJ2-3; a possible D gene is TRBD2 (5 bases). The CDR3 contains 16 residues. Trimming cost V 5 bases and J 2 bases, with 17 bases left between them. Per germline, CDR1 SSHAT and CDR2 FNYEAQ (reference sequence). CDR3 in amino acids: CASSPIRTQPTDTQYF. For the CDR3, the DNA is TGTGCCAGCAGCCCAATCCGGACTCAACCCACAGATACGCAGTATTTT.

This clonotype was counted a few times. V and J are TRBV30 and TRBJ1-5, with TRBD1 matching over 7 bases. The V gene's germline CDR1 is GTSNPN and CDR2 SVGIG (reference sequence). The CDR3 is made up of 14 amino acids. V trimming: 0 bases; J trimming: 7 bases; junction bases outside the gene matches: 6. CDR3 loop: CAWSVSQGEQPQHF. CDR3 coding DNA: TGTGCCTGGAGTGTAAGTCAGGGGGAACAGCCCCAGCATTTT. The whole variable domain, remainder taken from reference TRBV30 and TRBJ1-5, is SQTIHQWPATLVQPVGSPLSLECTVEGTSNPNLYWYRQAAGRGLQLLFYSVGIGQISSEVPQNLSASRPQDRQFILSSKKLLLSDSGFYLCAWSVSQGEQPQHFGDGTRLSIL.

In this sample, this clonotype is medium-sized. The rearrangement joins TRBV3-1 to TRBJ2-3; D gene uncertain. CDR1 is LGHDT, CDR2 YNNKEL, per germline (reference sequence). The CDR3 sequence is 15 residues long. V was cut by 0 bases and J by 1 base, with 8 bases left in between. CDR3 in amino acids: CASSQDQIRTDTQYF. The DNA of the CDR3 is TGTGCCAGCAGCCAAGATCAAATACGCACAGATACGCAGTATTTT.

This clonotype has a count of ten or more. The genes are TRBV20-1 and TRBJ1-1; 7 bases map to TRBD1. The V and J ends lost 6 bases and 4 bases, in that order; junction bases with no gene match: 8. The CDR3 has 13 amino acids. Germline CDR1 is DFQATT and CDR2 is SNEGSKA (reference sequence). CDR3 nucleotide sequence: TGCAGTGCCCCCGGGCAGGGGGGCACTGAAGCTTTCTTT. This translates into CSAPGQGGTEAFF.

This clonotype has ten or more counts. V gene TRBV19 combines with J gene TRBJ2-3; D ambiguous. The germline V gene encodes CDR1 LNHDA and CDR2 SQIVND (reference sequence). The CDR3 is made up of 11 amino acids. The germline V and J ends were trimmed by 7 bases and 7 bases, with 9 bases remaining between them. CDR3 sequence: CASTSGHTQYF. The CDR3 bases are TGTGCCAGTACCTCGGGTCATACGCAGTATTTT.

This clonotype is medium-sized within its sample. The chain joins TRBV5-1 to TRBJ2-1; D is unclear. CDR3 size: 11 residues. Germline V gene lookup returns CDR1 SGHRS and CDR2 YFSETQ. Trimming removed 3 bases from V and 8 bases from J, with 6 bases in between. CDR3 protein: CASSWRDEQFF. Written as DNA, the CDR3 is TGCGCCAGCAGCTGGCGCGATGAGCAGTTCTTC. Supplemented by reference TRBV5-1 and TRBJ2-1, the full variable domain reads KAGVTQTPRYLIKTRGQQVTLSCSPISGHRSVSWYQQTPGQGLQFLFEYFSETQRNKGNFPGRFSGRQFSNSRSEMNVSTLELGDSALYLCASSWRDEQFFGPGTRLTVL.

This clonotype was counted ten times or more. This chain links TRBV5-6 with TRBJ2-1; D remains unclear. The CDR3 length is 13 residues. The V and J ends lost 1 base and 5 bases respectively, with 7 bases between them. Germline CDR1 is SGHDT and CDR2 is YYEEEE. CDR3 amino acids: CASSLLGNNEQFF. CDR3 in DNA: TGTGCCAGCAGCTTGCTAGGGAACAATGAGCAGTTCTTC. Drawing the rest from reference TRBV5-6 and TRBJ2-1, the complete variable domain is DAGVTQSPTHLIKTRGQQVTLRCSPKSGHDTVSWYQQALGQGPQFIFQYYEEEERQRGNFPDRFSGHQFPNYSSELNVNALLLGDSALYLCASSLLGNNEQFFGPGTRLTVL.

This clonotype has at least ten counts. The chain recombines TRBV5-1 with TRBJ1-4, with TRBD1 identical over 8 bases. The V segment lost 6 bases and the J segment 1 base; nucleotides outside the gene matches: 5. Germline V CDR1 and CDR2: SGHRS, YFSETQ. CDR3 length equals 15 residues. Here the CDR3 DNA reads TGCGCCAGCACTTCAGGGGGCCTAACTAATGAAAAACTGTTTTTT. Translating gives CASTSGGLTNEKLFF. The variable domain in full, completed from reference TRBV5-1 and TRBJ1-4, reads KAGVTQTPRYLIKTRGQQVTLSCSPISGHRSVSWYQQTPGQGLQFLFEYFSETQRNKGNFPGRFSGRQFSNSRSEMNVSTLELGDSALYLCASTSGGLTNEKLFFGSGTQLSVL.

Sample share makes this clonotype medium-sized. V and J are TRBV15 and TRBJ1-1, with D maybe TRBD1 (6 bases). The CDR3 has 15 amino acids. Germline loops: CDR1 LNHNV, CDR2 YYDKDF (reference sequence). Trimming removed 0 bases from V and 2 bases from J, with 10 bases in between. This chain's CDR3 is CATSREGGHNTEAFF. CDR3 sequence (DNA): TGTGCCACCAGCAGAGAAGGGGGTCATAACACTGAAGCTTTCTTT.

Relative to its sample, this clonotype is medium-sized (0.01 to 0.1%). The chain employs TRBV12-3 or TRBV12-4 and TRBJ1-5, with 11 bases matching TRBD1. The CDR3 extends over 17 amino acids. The V and J ends lost 6 bases and 3 bases, in that order; junction bases with no gene match: 10. The CDR3 sequence: CASSLWTGGSINQPQHF. Written as DNA, the CDR3 is TGTGCCAGCAGCCTCTGGACAGGGGGCTCGATCAATCAGCCCCAGCATTTT.

This clonotype is medium-sized by share. V usage is TRBV6-4 and J usage is TRBJ2-3, with 10 bases matching TRBD2. The junction had 0 bases not matched to a gene; V was cut back by 5 bases and J by 1 base. Germline CDR1 is MRHNA and CDR2 is SNTAGT. The CDR3 is 14 amino acids. CDR3 sequence reads: CASSTSGGTDTQYF. DNA of the CDR3: TGTGCCAGCAGTACTAGCGGGGGCACAGATACGCAGTATTTT.

This clonotype has a count of ten or more. This chain connects TRBV7-9 to TRBJ1-1, with 8 bases that match TRBD1. Per germline, CDR1 SEHNR and CDR2 FQNEAQ (reference sequence). The length of the CDR3 is 14 residues. V lost 4 bases to trimming and J lost 4 bases; unmatched junction nucleotides: 5. CDR3 nucleotides: TGTGCCAGCAGCTCAAGACAGGGGAGCACTGAAGCTTTCTTT. Its translation is CASSSRQGSTEAFF. Variable domain in full (rest from reference TRBV7-9 and TRBJ1-1): DTGVSQNPRHKITKRGQNVTFRCDPISEHNRLYWYRQTLGQGPEFLTYFQNEAQLEKSRLLSDRFSAERPKGSFSTLEIQRTEQGDSAMYLCASSSRQGSTEAFFGQGTRLTVV.

This clonotype was detected a few times. V gene TRBV20-1 combines with J gene TRBJ2-1; D gene unclear. This CDR3 has 13 amino acids. The germline V gene encodes CDR1 DFQATT and CDR2 SNEGSKA (reference sequence). V was trimmed by 6 bases and J by 6 bases, leaving 15 bases between them. The chain's CDR3 is CSAKLGWGNEQFF. DNA for the CDR3: TGCAGTGCAAAGCTAGGGTGGGGCAATGAGCAGTTCTTC.

This clonotype was detected many times. The genes are TRBV5-8 and TRBJ2-5; 12 bases match TRBD2. Trimming at V came to 2 bases and at J to 11 bases, leaving 16 bases not matched to a gene. This CDR3 has 17 residues. Per the germline V gene, CDR1 is SGHTS and CDR2 is YDEGEE. CDR3 sequence (DNA): TGTGCCAGCAGCTTCCGGACTAGCGGGGTCCCCGTAGGGGGTCAGTACTTC. Protein product: CASSFRTSGVPVGGQYF.

This clonotype was seen repeatedly, ten times or more. The rearrangement joins TRBV27 to TRBJ2-7, with 11 bases lining up with TRBD1. This CDR3 comprises 15 residues. The V segment lost 5 bases and the J segment 2 bases; nucleotides outside the gene matches: 5. Germline V gives CDR1 MNHEY, CDR2 SMNVEV (reference sequence). CDR3 sequence (DNA): TGTGCCAGCAGTCTAGGACAGGGGGCCACCTACGAGCAGTACTTC. Translation gives CASSLGQGATYEQYF.

This clonotype was found many times. The V gene is TRBV7-8, the J gene TRBJ1-2, with D unresolved. The V gene lost 5 bases and the J gene lost 1 base, with 14 bases spanning the gap. The germline CDR1 and CDR2 sequences are SGHVS and FQNEAQ. The CDR3 sequence is 15 residues long. In DNA, the CDR3 is TGTGCCAGCAGCGAGGGAACAGTGATTAACTATGGCTACACCTTC. Protein sequence: CASSEGTVINYGYTF.

The chain joins TRBV5-1 to TRBJ2-1, with unresolved D. Germline V gene sequence: CDR1 SGHRS, CDR2 YFSETQ. CDR3 length: 14 residues. Trimming cost V 7 bases and J 8 bases, with 19 bases left between them. The DNA for the CDR3 is TGCGCCAGCGAGGCCGCGAACTCTCAGCATGAGCAGTTCTTC. The encoded protein is CASEAANSQHEQFF.

Judged by abundance, this clonotype is medium-sized. The chain has TRBV6-1 and TRBJ1-1; D ambiguous. The CDR3 has 12 residues. CDR1 is MNHNS and CDR2 is SASEGT in the germline V gene. V gave up 7 bases and J gave up 1 base, with 7 bases separating them. In DNA form, the CDR3 reads TGTGCCAGCAAGGCAGAGAACACTGAAGCTTTCTTT. As protein: CASKAENTEAFF.